This TCR beta chain was found in a study of cytomegalovirus exposure and HLA in healthy donors. PCR employed 60 Vbeta and 13 Jbeta primers. Profiled with immunoSEQ multiplex PCR; TCRdb holds only in-frame clones, not every one. Seen here are under 200,000 clones, 70% to 90% observed once, and the top ten hold about 9.3%. This CDR3 comprises 15 residues. Between the trimmed V and J ends, which lost 2 bases and 4 bases, there was a span of 15 bases. The germline V gene encodes CDR1 GTSNPN and CDR2 SVGIG (reference sequence). Sequenced: PBMCs. This chain joins TRBV30 and TRBJ1-3, with D perhaps TRBD1 (5 bases). The clonotype was recovered from a man between 18 and 29 years old in good health and CMV-seropositive. The CDR3 DNA reads as TGTGCCTGGAGTAAAAAGGGGTTAAACGGAAACACCATATATTTT. Residues: CAWSKKGLNGNTIYF.